The 14 T cell receptor beta chains in this list originate from one sample, sequenced in a study of T cells in Graves' hyperthyroidism and ophthalmopathy. The TCR beta CDR3 regions underwent amplification using RNA transcripts as the source. A set of HTBI primers served as the primers for a first-round RT-PCR of the TCR CDR3. Each CDR3 protein is one row after TCRdb ran MiXCR on the multiplex PCR reads. The table includes 550,000 to 600,000 distinct CDR3 sequences, 15% to 20% detected once. The sample consisted of blood. Receptor source: a woman under 30 with Graves' hyperthyroidism.

About this clonotype: This may be a read error, as it is one base from a much larger clone. The conserved closing phenylalanine or tryptophan is absent in this CDR3, likely reflecting a read error. The rearrangement joins TRBV29-1 to TRBJ1-1; no firm D call. Trimming removed 3 bases at V and 0 bases at J, with 11 bases between. Germline CDR1 SQVTM, CDR2 ANQGSEA. The CDR3 totals 14 residues. CDR3 in amino acids: CSVDRGPLNTEAFL. For the CDR3, the DNA is TGCAGCGTTGATCGAGGGCCCTTGAACACTGAAGCTTTCCTT.

Many counts were recorded for this clonotype. This chain links TRBV20-1 with TRBJ2-5; D not resolved. There are 13 residues in the CDR3. Germline CDR1 DFQATT, CDR2 SNEGSKA (reference sequence). Trimming removed 6 bases from V and 5 bases from J, with 16 bases in between. CDR3 loop: CSALPRVGETQYF. In DNA form, the CDR3 reads TGCAGTGCCCTCCCTAGGGTGGGGGAGACCCAGTACTTC.

This clonotype was detected a few times. The CDR3 nucleotides are TGTGCCAGCAGTCGTATCGGGACAGGCCAAGAGACCCAGTACTTC. Its translation: CASSRIGTGQETQYF. The chain recombines TRBV9 with TRBJ2-5; 8 nucleotides match TRBD1. The CDR3 covers 15 residues. V was clipped by 5 bases and J by 1 base; unmatched bases: 7. The germline CDR1 and CDR2 sequences are SGDLS and YYNGEE.

This chain links TRBV7-2 with TRBJ2-2; 11 nucleotides line up with TRBD2. Per germline, CDR1 SGHTA and CDR2 FQGNSA. There are 16 residues in the CDR3. Trimming cost V 2 bases and J 8 bases; bases outside gene matches: 7. The CDR3 DNA reads as TGTGCCAGCAGCTTAACTAGCGGGAGCGTCGGTGGGGAGCTGTTTTTT. The encoded protein is CASSLTSGSVGGELFF.

The count of this clonotype is one. The chain uses TRBV5-1 and TRBJ1-1; 10 bases match TRBD1. The CDR3 is 16 amino acids. The V gene's germline CDR1 is SGHRS and CDR2 YFSETQ. Germline trimming cut 5 bases from V and 0 bases from J; bases unmatched to any gene: 7. CDR3 protein: CASSPTGGILNTEAFF. CDR3 nucleotides: TGCGCCAGCAGTCCGACAGGGGGCATTTTGAACACTGAAGCTTTCTTT.

The chain is built from TRBV19 and TRBJ2-7; no definite D call. The CDR3 has 13 residues. Germline V gene sequence: CDR1 LNHDA, CDR2 SQIVND (reference sequence). The V and J ends lost 2 bases and 2 bases respectively, with 7 bases between them. CDR3 sequence: CASSIKLAYEQYF. The CDR3 region has the DNA TGTGCCAGTAGTATAAAGTTGGCCTACGAGCAGTACTTC.

This clonotype was seen many times. This chain connects TRBV18 to TRBJ2-7; 9 bases are shared with TRBD2. There are 15 residues in the CDR3. Trimming removed 3 bases from V and 3 bases from J; junction bases left unmatched: 6. Germline assignment: CDR1 KGHSH and CDR2 LQKENI. The CDR3 loop reads CASSPQGLANYEQYF. CDR3 DNA: TGTGCCAGCTCACCCCAAGGACTAGCGAACTACGAGCAGTACTTC.

The chain uses TRBV12-3 or TRBV12-4 and TRBJ1-2; 9 bases are a match to TRBD1. V dropped 6 bases and J dropped 7; count of bases not matched to a gene: 3. CDR3 length: 12 amino acids. CDR3 loop: CASRDRGLGYTF. CDR3 sequence (DNA): TGTGCCAGCAGGGACAGGGGCCTTGGCTACACCTTC.

This clonotype was counted between two and nine times. A much larger clone differs by one base, so this may be a read error. This chain connects TRBV20-1 to TRBJ1-2; the match to TRBD1 covers 8 bases. This CDR3 region has 12 residues. Germline V gives CDR1 DFQATT, CDR2 SNEGSKA (reference sequence). CDR3 protein: CSAYRGTDGHTF. CDR3 DNA sequence: TGCAGTGCTTACAGGGGGACCGATGGCCACACCTTC.

At least ten counts were recorded for this clonotype. The rearrangement uses TRBV29-1 and TRBJ2-7; the match to TRBD1 covers 7 bases. The V segment lost 6 bases and the J segment 5 bases; nucleotides outside the gene matches: 13. The CDR3 spans 14 residues. CDR1 SQVTM and CDR2 ANQGSEA come from the germline V gene. The CDR3 DNA follows: TGCAGCGTGAGACCACAGACAGGGTCGAACGAGCAGTACTTC. This sequence encodes CSVRPQTGSNEQYF.

The chain carries TRBV14 and TRBJ2-7; no clear D gene. There are 15 residues in the CDR3. V lost 5 bases to trimming and J lost 3 bases, with 17 bases between them. CDR1 and CDR2 (germline): SGHDN, FVKESK. CDR3 residues: CASSSEKVWRYEQYF. As DNA, the CDR3 is TGTGCCAGCAGCTCTGAGAAGGTGTGGCGCTACGAGCAGTACTTC.

Regarding this clonotype: This may come from a read error, since a much larger clone is one base off. Because it lacks the conserved phenylalanine or tryptophan at the end, this CDR3 is likely a read error. The chain carries TRBV24-1 and TRBJ2-1; D unresolved. CDR3 length equals 16 residues. V was shortened by 4 bases and J by 7 bases, with 19 bases between the two germline ends. The V gene's germline CDR1 is KGHDR and CDR2 SFDVKD. The CDR3 nucleotides are TGTGCCACCAGTGAGGCCCGGGCCACCCTAAGGAATGAGCAGTTCTCC. It specifies CATSEARATLRNEQFS.

This clonotype was recorded many times. The V and J genes are TRBV12-3 or TRBV12-4 and TRBJ1-6; 11 bases fit TRBD1. The V and J ends lost 0 bases and 9 bases, in that order; junction bases with no gene match: 1. The CDR3 consists of 15 residues. The CDR3 is CASSLAGQGVSPLHF. The CDR3 coding sequence is TGTGCCAGCAGTTTAGCGGGACAGGGGGTTTCACCCCTCCACTTT.

The chain links TRBV5-1 to TRBJ2-7; D is undetermined. V was cut by 2 bases and J by 6 bases, with 12 bases left in between. Looked up from germline, CDR1 is SGHRS and CDR2 is YFSETQ. CDR3 length: 13 amino acids. CDR3 region: CASSFVLNTEQYF. CDR3 nucleotides: TGCGCCAGCAGCTTCGTATTAAATACCGAGCAGTACTTC.